The present TCR beta chain was sequenced within a study of blood T cell repertoires in COVID-19. Turning to the study itself: The United States, Italy and Spain were the sources of the acute and convalescent COVID-19 samples. PBMCs, B-cell-depleted T cells, or T cells were the source of the cDNA or gDNA that made up the material.

Germline CDR1 MNHEY, CDR2 SVGAGI. This CDR3 has 14 residues. Trimming took 5 bases from V and 7 from J, leaving 17 bases between them. Patients of the Seattle cohort, enrolled during active infection, were followed longitudinally. TCRdb keeps only in-frame clones here, not all; method: immunoSEQ multiplex PCR. Of 250,000 or so clones in the sample, around 88% are singletons; the top ten hold about 5.9%. The sequenced sample was peripheral blood. The receptor was isolated from a woman in her twenties or thirties with COVID-19, enrolled during active disease. The chain combines TRBV6-5 with TRBJ1-1, with TRBD1 as a possible D gene (6 bases). CDR3 residues: CASSIPGTISEAFF. CDR3 nucleotides: TGTGCCAGCAGTATCCCCGGGACAATAAGTGAAGCTTTCTTT.